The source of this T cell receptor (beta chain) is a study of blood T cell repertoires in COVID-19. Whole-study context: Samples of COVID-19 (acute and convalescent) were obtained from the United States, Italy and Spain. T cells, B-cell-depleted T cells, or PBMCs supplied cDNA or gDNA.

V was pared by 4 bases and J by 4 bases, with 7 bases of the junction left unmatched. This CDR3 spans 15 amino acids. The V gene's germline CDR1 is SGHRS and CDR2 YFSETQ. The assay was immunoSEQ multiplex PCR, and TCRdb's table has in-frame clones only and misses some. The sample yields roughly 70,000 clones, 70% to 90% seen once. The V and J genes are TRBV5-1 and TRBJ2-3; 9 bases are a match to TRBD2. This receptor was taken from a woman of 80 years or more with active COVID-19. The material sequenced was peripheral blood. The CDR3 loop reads CASSISGRVSDTQYF. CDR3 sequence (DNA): TGCGCCAGCAGCATTAGCGGGAGAGTTTCAGATACGCAGTATTTT. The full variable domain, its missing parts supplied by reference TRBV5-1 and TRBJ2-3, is KAGVTQTPRYLIKTRGQQVTLSCSPISGHRSVSWYQQTPGQGLQFLFEYFSETQRNKGNFPGRFSGRQFSNSRSEMNVSTLELGDSALYLCASSISGRVSDTQYFGPGTRLTVL.